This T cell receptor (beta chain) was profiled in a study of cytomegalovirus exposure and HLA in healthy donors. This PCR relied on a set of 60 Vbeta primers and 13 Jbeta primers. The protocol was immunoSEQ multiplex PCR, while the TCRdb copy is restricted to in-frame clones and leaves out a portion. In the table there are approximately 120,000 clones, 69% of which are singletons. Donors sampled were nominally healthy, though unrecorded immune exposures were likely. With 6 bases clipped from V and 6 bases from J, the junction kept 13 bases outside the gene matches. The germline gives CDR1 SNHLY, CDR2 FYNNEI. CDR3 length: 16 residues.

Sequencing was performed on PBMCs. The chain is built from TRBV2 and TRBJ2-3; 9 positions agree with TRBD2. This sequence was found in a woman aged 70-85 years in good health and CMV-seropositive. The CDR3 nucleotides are TGTGCCAGCAGCGTTCGCGGGGGGGAGCTTACGGATACGCAGTATTTT. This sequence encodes CASSVRGGELTDTQYF.